These 30 T cell receptor beta chains share one sample of origin, sequenced in a study of T-cell reconstitution after alpha-beta-depleted transplantation in children. Molecular barcoding with unique molecular identifiers was used for the TCRbeta library. TCRdb ran MiXCR on the PCR reads and lists one entry per CDR3 protein. The repertoire holds around 600,000 distinct CDR3 sequences, with under 30% as singletons. Sequences were derived from PBMCs, mostly from graft donor cells, sampled 360 days after TCRalphabeta/CD19-depleted stem cell transplant. Receptor source: a boy younger than two who had a stem cell transplant for acute myeloid leukemia, so the T cells may come from the graft donor.

The chain combines TRBV14 with TRBJ2-7; 10 bases agree with TRBD1. The CDR3 loop spans 16 amino acids. V lost 3 bases, J lost 5 bases, and 10 bases stayed unmatched. Germline V gene lookup returns CDR1 SGHDN and CDR2 FVKESK. CDR3 loop: CASSHLRSGTGDEQYF. The CDR3 bases are TGTGCCAGCAGCCACCTAAGAAGTGGGACAGGGGACGAGCAGTACTTC.

This chain connects TRBV6-5 to TRBJ2-7; the match to TRBD1 covers 8 bases. Germline V gene lookup returns CDR1 MNHEY and CDR2 SVGAGI. V trimming: 4 bases; J trimming: 2 bases; junction bases outside the gene matches: 13. The CDR3 has 17 amino acids. CDR3 DNA sequence: TGTGCCAGCAGTTTCGCCGCCGGGACAGGTTTTACCTACGAGCAGTACGTC. Its translation: CASSFAAGTGFTYEQYV.

V is TRBV7-2 and J is TRBJ2-3; no clear D gene. There are 15 residues in the CDR3. CDR1 and CDR2 from the germline V gene are SGHTA and FQGNSA. Between the trimmed V and J ends, which lost 2 bases and 6 bases, there was a span of 15 bases. CDR3 sequence reads: CASSLRAVNRDTQYF. CDR3 bases: TGTGCCAGCAGCTTAAGGGCAGTAAATCGGGATACGCAGTATTTT.

The chain carries TRBV7-2 and TRBJ2-7, with 8 bases fitting TRBD1. The germline V gene has CDR1 SGHTA and CDR2 FQGNSA. The length of the CDR3 is 15 residues. The junction had 5 bases not matched to a gene; V was cut back by 4 bases and J by 0 bases. As DNA, the CDR3 is TGTGCCAGCAGCTGGACAGGGCTTAGCTCCTACGAGCAGTACGTC. Its protein product is CASSWTGLSSYEQYV.

The V and J genes are TRBV20-1 and TRBJ2-1; the D gene is possibly TRBD1 (5 bases). V gave up 3 bases and J gave up 7 bases, with 13 bases separating them. Germline CDR1 is DFQATT and CDR2 is SNEGSKA (reference sequence). The CDR3 has 13 residues. In DNA, the CDR3 is TGCAGTGCTAGCGTCGGACAACTAAATGAGCAGTTCTTC. It codes for CSASVGQLNEQFF.

The rearrangement uses TRBV11-2 and TRBJ2-4; 14 nucleotides align to TRBD2. Unmatched junction bases numbered 9, after V lost 5 bases and J lost 3 bases. The CDR3 extends over 18 amino acids. Germline loops: CDR1 SGHAT, CDR2 FQNNGV. CDR3 nucleotides: TGTGCCAGCAGCCCACCGGGACTAGCGGGGGACCTCAAAAACATTCAGTACTTC. Encoded protein: CASSPPGLAGDLKNIQYF.

This clonotype turned up a few times. V usage is TRBV20-1 and J usage is TRBJ2-5; weak D call: TRBD2 (6 bases). Germline values: CDR1 DFQATT, CDR2 SNEGSKA (reference sequence). CDR3 length equals 15 residues. V shed 0 bases and J shed 3 bases, with 14 bases lying between them. As DNA, the CDR3 is TGCAGTGCTAGAGATGCCCCGGGGGTGAAAGAGACCCAGTACTTC. Protein: CSARDAPGVKETQYF.

This clonotype turned up a few times. At one boundary the junction diverges from the germline segment, which might be a read error. V and J are TRBV12-3 or TRBV12-4 and TRBJ2-1; D might be TRBD2 (6 bases). CDR3 length: 17 amino acids. In DNA, the CDR3 is TGTGCCAGCAGTACCCCCCCGGGACTCCGATCCTCCAATGAGCAGTTCTTC. Its protein product is CASSTPPGLRSSNEQFF.

This clonotype was seen ten or more times. This rearrangement joins TRBV5-1 to TRBJ2-7, with D hard to call. This CDR3 region has 14 residues. Germline CDR1 reads SGHRS; CDR2 reads YFSETQ. The V end was cut by 0 bases, the J end by 7 bases, with 14 bases between. DNA of the CDR3: TGCGCCAGCAGCTTGGTCGACTTCCTGGGAGAGCAGTACTTC. Residues: CASSLVDFLGEQYF.

This clonotype has only a few counts. The chain has TRBV7-9 and TRBJ2-4; the match to TRBD1 covers 8 bases. Germline CDR1 and CDR2: SEHNR and FQNEAQ (reference sequence). The J segment lost 16 bases and the V segment lost 4 bases, leaving 9 bases of the junction unmatched. The CDR3 covers 12 residues. The CDR3 sequence: CASSSWTGPLYF. CDR3 DNA sequence: TGTGCCAGCAGCTCTTGGACAGGGCCTCTATACTTC.

This clonotype has more than one count but fewer than ten. The chain links TRBV12-3 or TRBV12-4 to TRBJ2-5; unclear D gene. Trimming cost V 3 bases and J 4 bases, with 15 bases left between them. The CDR3 runs 15 residues. The CDR3 loop is CASSFNSPGGETQYF. Written as DNA, the CDR3 is TGTGCCAGCAGTTTTAATTCCCCAGGCGGAGAGACCCAGTACTTC.

V usage is TRBV6-2 or TRBV6-3 and J usage is TRBJ1-3; D is undetermined. The germline V gene encodes CDR1 MNHEY and CDR2 SVGEGT. Trimming pared 8 bases from V and 4 bases from J, leaving 9 bases between. The CDR3 is made up of 12 amino acids. CDR3 protein: CASDGGGNTIYF. In DNA form, the CDR3 reads TGTGCCAGCGATGGAGGGGGAAACACCATATATTTT.

This clonotype appeared a few times. The chain employs TRBV15 and TRBJ2-1; D unresolved. Trimming took 0 bases from V and 6 from J, leaving 9 bases between them. Per the germline V gene, CDR1 is LNHNV and CDR2 is YYDKDF (reference sequence). CDR3 size: 14 residues. The CDR3 protein is CATSRDSYPNEQFF. The CDR3, as DNA: TGTGCCACCAGCAGAGATTCATACCCCAATGAGCAGTTCTTC. Together with reference TRBV15 and TRBJ2-1, the CDR3 gives the full variable domain: DAMVIQNPRYQVTQFGKPVTLSCSQTLNHNVMYWYQQKSSQAPKLLFHYYDKDFNNEADTPDNFQSRRPNTSFCFLDIRSPGLGDTAMYLCATSRDSYPNEQFFGPGTRLTVL.

This clonotype was seen only once. The chain is built from TRBV6-1 and TRBJ1-3, with D possibly TRBD1 on 5 matching bases. The V gene's germline CDR1 is MNHNS and CDR2 SASEGT. Trimming shortened V by 6 bases and J by 0 bases, and 15 bases separated the two germline ends. The CDR3 runs 16 residues. DNA for the CDR3: TGTGCCAGCAGACCCGCGGGACGAACCTCTGGAAACACCATATATTTT. It encodes CASRPAGRTSGNTIYF.

The J gene is TRBJ2-3, the V gene TRBV6-5; 8 bases are a match to TRBD2. Trimming at V came to 5 bases and at J to 1 base, leaving 8 bases not matched to a gene. The CDR3 totals 16 residues. CDR1 is MNHEY, CDR2 SVGAGI, per germline. CDR3 DNA: TGTGCCAGCAGTCCAGGGAGGCGGGGGGGCACAGATACGCAGTATTTT. Its protein product is CASSPGRRGGTDTQYF.

V gene TRBV5-1 combines with J gene TRBJ1-4, with a weak D call TRBD1 (5 bases). Trimming shortened V by 5 bases and J by 0 bases, and 14 bases separated the two germline ends. Per germline, CDR1 SGHRS and CDR2 YFSETQ. The CDR3 covers 16 residues. CDR3: CASRRTGESTNEKLFF. In DNA form, the CDR3 reads TGCGCCAGCAGGAGAACAGGCGAATCAACTAATGAAAAACTGTTTTTT. Supplemented by reference TRBV5-1 and TRBJ1-4, the full variable domain reads KAGVTQTPRYLIKTRGQQVTLSCSPISGHRSVSWYQQTPGQGLQFLFEYFSETQRNKGNFPGRFSGRQFSNSRSEMNVSTLELGDSALYLCASRRTGESTNEKLFFGSGTQLSVL.

The chain employs TRBV27 and TRBJ1-1, with D maybe TRBD1 (6 bases). The ends were cut back, 3 bases at V and 4 bases at J, with 15 bases in the middle. Per the germline V gene, CDR1 is MNHEY and CDR2 is SMNVEV (reference sequence). CDR3 length equals 15 residues. The CDR3 is CASSLTGFFFTEAFF. DNA of the CDR3: TGTGCCAGCAGTTTGACAGGTTTTTTTTTCACTGAAGCTTTCTTT.

The table lists this clonotype with a few counts. The chain recombines TRBV20-1 with TRBJ2-1; D uncertain. In germline, CDR1 is DFQATT, CDR2 SNEGSKA (reference sequence). V was shortened by 6 bases and J by 5 bases, with 17 bases between the two germline ends. The CDR3 consists of 14 residues. In DNA form, the CDR3 reads TGCAGTGCCTTCCCGGCGGCTAATAACAATGAGCAGTTCTTC. It encodes CSAFPAANNNEQFF.

This clonotype was detected many times. CDR3 region: CASGRTANEKLFF. CDR3 nucleotides: TGTGCCAGCGGCCGGACAGCAAATGAAAAACTGTTTTTT. The V gene is TRBV6-2 or TRBV6-3, the J gene TRBJ1-4; possible D gene TRBD1, 6 bases. The V and J ends lost 8 bases and 5 bases respectively, with 12 bases between them. The CDR3 loop spans 13 amino acids. CDR1 and CDR2 from the germline V gene are MNHEY and SVGEGT.

The V call is TRBV12-3 or TRBV12-4, the J call TRBJ2-7, with unresolved D. The CDR3 is made up of 14 amino acids. Trimming shortened V by 6 bases and J by 2 bases, and 14 bases separated the two germline ends. CDR3 amino acids: CASSPQQKPYEQYF. CDR3 coding DNA: TGTGCCAGCAGCCCACAACAGAAGCCCTACGAGCAGTACTTC.

This chain joins TRBV18 and TRBJ1-5, with 7 bases matching TRBD1. Germline V gives CDR1 KGHSH, CDR2 LQKENI. V gave up 3 bases and J gave up 6 bases; unmatched junction bases: 2. CDR3 length: 13 residues. DNA of the CDR3: TGTGCCAGCTCACCCGACAGGGCTCAGCCCCAGCATTTT. Protein sequence: CASSPDRAQPQHF.

This clonotype was seen a few times. V gene TRBV19 combines with J gene TRBJ1-1, with D unclear. Germline lookup yields CDR1 LNHDA and CDR2 SQIVND (reference sequence). Trimming left V 6 bases short and J 6 bases short, with 14 bases between. CDR3 length: 13 residues. The CDR3 DNA sequence: TGTGCCAGTAGCTCCCCGGAGGTCTCTGAAGCTTTCTTT. It encodes CASSSPEVSEAFF.

This clonotype appeared a few times. The chain has TRBV6-2 or TRBV6-3 and TRBJ2-1; weak D call: TRBD1 (5 bases). There are 14 residues in the CDR3. The ends were cut back, 2 bases at V and 9 bases at J, with 14 bases in the middle. Germline assignment: CDR1 MNHEY and CDR2 SVGEGT. CDR3 DNA sequence: TGTGCCAGCAGTTACCGGTTCCAGGGAAGTGAGCAGTTCTTC. This translates into CASSYRFQGSEQFF.

This chain connects TRBV20-1 to TRBJ1-1; TRBD1 might be the D (6 bases). This CDR3 has 16 residues. Per germline, CDR1 DFQATT and CDR2 SNEGSKA (reference sequence). The V end was cut by 0 bases, the J end by 0 bases, with 14 bases between. This CDR3 is CSARDRVQGLNTEAFF. For the CDR3, the DNA is TGCAGTGCTAGAGACCGCGTACAGGGATTGAACACTGAAGCTTTCTTT.

This clonotype was seen a few times. The CDR3 DNA reads as TGTGCCAGCAGTTACTCGTACGGCACTGAAGCTTTCTTT. As protein: CASSYSYGTEAFF. V is TRBV6-5 and J is TRBJ1-1; no firm D call. This CDR3 contains 13 residues. V lost 0 bases and J lost 4, with 6 bases in between. From germline, CDR1 is MNHEY and CDR2 SVGAGI.

This clonotype has just a few counts. J is TRBJ2-2 and V is TRBV29-1; 12 positions agree with TRBD2. Trimming took 4 bases from V and 3 from J; bases not matched to a gene: 6. The V gene's germline CDR1 is SQVTM and CDR2 ANQGSEA. The CDR3 length is 16 residues. CDR3 sequence (DNA): TGCAGCGTTGTGCTAGCGGGGGGGCTTTACACCGGGGAGCTGTTTTTT. Translation gives CSVVLAGGLYTGELFF.

J is TRBJ2-1 and V is TRBV12-3 or TRBV12-4; unclear D gene. The ends were cut back, 5 bases at V and 10 bases at J, with 12 bases in the middle. The CDR3 extends over 12 amino acids. The CDR3 sequence is CASSPTLGEQFF. The CDR3 coding sequence is TGTGCCAGCAGTCCAACCCTGGGGGAGCAGTTCTTC.

This chain uses TRBV9 with TRBJ2-7, with D perhaps matching TRBD2 (5 bases). CDR3 length: 16 amino acids. Per germline, CDR1 SGDLS and CDR2 YYNGEE. The V end lost 3 bases, the J end lost 6 bases, and 22 bases lay between the germline ends. CDR3 coding DNA: TGTGCCAGCAGCGCGGCAGCGATTGGAGGAGGCCCCGAGCAGTACGTC. Translating gives CASSAAAIGGGPEQYV.

This clonotype has a handful of counts. J is TRBJ2-4 and V is TRBV4-2; D not certain. This CDR3 spans 17 amino acids. Germline assignment: CDR1 LGHNA and CDR2 YNFKEQ. The V gene lost 3 bases and the J gene lost 7 bases, with 22 bases spanning the gap. The CDR3 protein is CASSQSQSPWGKNIQYF. The CDR3 nucleotides are TGTGCCAGCAGCCAGTCCCAGTCCCCGTGGGGTAAGAACATTCAGTACTTC.

There are many counts of this clonotype. This chain links TRBV28 with TRBJ2-1; D call uncertain. V was shortened by 8 bases and J by 8 bases, with 16 bases between the two germline ends. This CDR3 has 13 residues. Per germline, CDR1 MDHEN and CDR2 SYDVKM. CDR3 protein: CASLGRLWDEQFF. The DNA for the CDR3 is TGTGCCAGCCTAGGGCGATTGTGGGATGAGCAGTTCTTC.